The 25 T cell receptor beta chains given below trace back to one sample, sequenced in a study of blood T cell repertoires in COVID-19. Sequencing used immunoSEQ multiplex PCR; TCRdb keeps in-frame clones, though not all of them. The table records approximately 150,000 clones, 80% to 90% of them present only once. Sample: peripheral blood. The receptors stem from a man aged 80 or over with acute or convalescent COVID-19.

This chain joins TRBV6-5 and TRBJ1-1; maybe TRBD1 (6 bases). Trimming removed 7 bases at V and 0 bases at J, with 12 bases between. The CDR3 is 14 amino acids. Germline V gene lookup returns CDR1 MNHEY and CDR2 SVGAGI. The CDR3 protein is CASKEGGLNTEAFF. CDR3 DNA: TGTGCCAGCAAGGAGGGGGGGCTGAACACTGAAGCTTTCTTT.

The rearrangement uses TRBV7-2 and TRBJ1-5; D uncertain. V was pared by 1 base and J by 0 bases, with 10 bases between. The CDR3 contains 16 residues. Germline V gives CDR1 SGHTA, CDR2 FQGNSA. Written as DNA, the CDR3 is TGTGCCAGCAGCTTAGGGGCCCCCTATAGCAATCAGCCCCAGCATTTT. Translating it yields CASSLGAPYSNQPQHF. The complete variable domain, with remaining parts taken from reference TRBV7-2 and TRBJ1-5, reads GAGVSQSPSNKVTEKGKDVELRCDPISGHTALYWYRQSLGQGLEFLIYFQGNSAPDKSGLPSDRFSAERTGGSVSTLTIQRTQQEDSAVYLCASSLGAPYSNQPQHFGDGTRLSIL.

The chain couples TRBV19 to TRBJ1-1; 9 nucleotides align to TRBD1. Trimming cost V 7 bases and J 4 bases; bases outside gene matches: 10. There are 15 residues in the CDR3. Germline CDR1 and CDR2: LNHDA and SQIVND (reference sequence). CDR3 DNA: TGTGCCAGTACCCCGCGGGGACAGGGCCTCACTGAAGCTTTCTTT. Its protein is CASTPRGQGLTEAFF.

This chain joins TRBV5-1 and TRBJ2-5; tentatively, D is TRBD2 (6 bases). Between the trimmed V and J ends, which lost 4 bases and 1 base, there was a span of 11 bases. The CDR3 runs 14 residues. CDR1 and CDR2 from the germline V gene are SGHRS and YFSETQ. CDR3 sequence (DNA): TGCGCCAGCAGCATCCGGGACTTCCAAGAGACCCAGTACTTC. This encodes CASSIRDFQETQYF.

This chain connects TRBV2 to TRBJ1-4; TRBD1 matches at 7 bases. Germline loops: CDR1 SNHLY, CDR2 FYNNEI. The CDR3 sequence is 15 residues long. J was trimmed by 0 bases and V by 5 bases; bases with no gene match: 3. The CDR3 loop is CASSPQGATNEKLFF. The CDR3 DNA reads TGTGCCAGCAGTCCTCAGGGGGCAACTAATGAAAAACTGTTTTTT. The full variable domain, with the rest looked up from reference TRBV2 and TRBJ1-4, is EPEVTQTPSHQVTQMGQEVILRCVPISNHLYFYWYRQILGQKVEFLVSFYNNEISEKSEIFDDQFSVERPDGSNFTLKIRSTKLEDSAMYFCASSPQGATNEKLFFGSGTQLSVL.

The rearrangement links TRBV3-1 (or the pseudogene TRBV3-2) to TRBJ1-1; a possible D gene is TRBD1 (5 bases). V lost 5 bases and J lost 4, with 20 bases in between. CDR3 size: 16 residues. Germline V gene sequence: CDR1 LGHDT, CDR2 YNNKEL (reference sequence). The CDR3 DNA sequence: TGTGCCAGCAGCTCACGTACGGGGGAGGCGGGCACTGAAGCTTTCTTT. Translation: CASSSRTGEAGTEAFF.

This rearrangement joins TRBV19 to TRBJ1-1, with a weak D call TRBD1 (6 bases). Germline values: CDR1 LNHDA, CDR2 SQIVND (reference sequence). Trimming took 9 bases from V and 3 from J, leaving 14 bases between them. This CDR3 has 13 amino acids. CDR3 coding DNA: TGTGCCAGCCGGGACACCGGACACACTGAAGCTTTCTTT. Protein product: CASRDTGHTEAFF.

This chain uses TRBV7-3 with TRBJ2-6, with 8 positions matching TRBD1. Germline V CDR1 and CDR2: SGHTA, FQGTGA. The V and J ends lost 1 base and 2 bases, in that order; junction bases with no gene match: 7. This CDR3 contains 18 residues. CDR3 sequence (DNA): TGTGCCAGCAGCTTAATTTGGCAGGGGGCAACTGGGGCCAACGTCCTGACTTTC. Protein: CASSLIWQGATGANVLTF.

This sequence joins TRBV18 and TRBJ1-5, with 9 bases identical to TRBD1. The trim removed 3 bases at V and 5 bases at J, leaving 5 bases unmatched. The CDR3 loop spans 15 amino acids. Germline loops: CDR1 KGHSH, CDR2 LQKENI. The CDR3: CASSPPGQGDQPQHF. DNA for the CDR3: TGTGCCAGCTCACCTCCGGGACAGGGTGATCAGCCCCAGCATTTT.

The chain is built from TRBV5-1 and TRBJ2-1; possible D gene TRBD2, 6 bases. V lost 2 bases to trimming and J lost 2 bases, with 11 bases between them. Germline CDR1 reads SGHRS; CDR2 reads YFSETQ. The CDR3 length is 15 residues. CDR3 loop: CASSFEGGAYNEQFF. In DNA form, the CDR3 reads TGCGCCAGCAGCTTCGAGGGCGGGGCCTACAATGAGCAGTTCTTC.

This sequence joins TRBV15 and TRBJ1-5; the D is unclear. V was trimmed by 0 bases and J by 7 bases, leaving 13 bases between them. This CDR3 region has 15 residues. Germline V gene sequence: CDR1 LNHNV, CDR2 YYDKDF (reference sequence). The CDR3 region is CATSRDYSPPQPQHF. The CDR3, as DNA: TGTGCCACCAGCAGAGATTACAGCCCTCCCCAGCCCCAGCATTTT.

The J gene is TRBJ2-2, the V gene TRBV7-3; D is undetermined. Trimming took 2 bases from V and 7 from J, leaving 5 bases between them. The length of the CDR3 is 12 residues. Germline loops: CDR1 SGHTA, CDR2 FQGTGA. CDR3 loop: CASSLRVGELFF. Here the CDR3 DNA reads TGTGCCAGCAGCTTACGCGTCGGGGAGCTGTTTTTT.

CDR3 sequence (DNA): TGTGCCAGCAGCCTGCGGGGAGTAGCCAAAAACATTCAGTACTTC. It translates to CASSLRGVAKNIQYF. The V gene is TRBV5-6, the J gene TRBJ2-4, with D perhaps matching TRBD2 (6 bases). Trimming removed 4 bases at V and 0 bases at J, with 11 bases between. Germline loops: CDR1 SGHDT, CDR2 YYEEEE. The CDR3 loop spans 15 amino acids.

The CDR3 protein is CASYGTPNEKLFF. The CDR3 DNA sequence: TGTGCCAGCTACGGGACTCCAAATGAAAAACTGTTTTTT. The rearrangement uses TRBV6-5 and TRBJ1-4; D is possibly TRBD1 (5 bases). The CDR3 totals 13 residues. The V end lost 8 bases, the J end lost 5 bases, and 12 bases lay between the germline ends. Germline V gene lookup returns CDR1 MNHEY and CDR2 SVGAGI.

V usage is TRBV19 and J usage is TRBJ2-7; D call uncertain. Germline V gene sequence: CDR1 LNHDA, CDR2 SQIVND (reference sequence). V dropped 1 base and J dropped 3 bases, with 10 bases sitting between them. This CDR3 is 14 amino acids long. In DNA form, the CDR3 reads TGTGCCAGTAGTATAGCGGTCAGGAACTACGAGCAGTACTTC. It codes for CASSIAVRNYEQYF.

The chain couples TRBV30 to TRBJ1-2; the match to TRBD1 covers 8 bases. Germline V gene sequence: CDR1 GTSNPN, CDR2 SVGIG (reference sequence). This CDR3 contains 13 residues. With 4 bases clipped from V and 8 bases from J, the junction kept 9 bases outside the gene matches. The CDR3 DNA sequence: TGTGCCTGGAATTCGCAGGGGGCTGAGGGCTACACCTTC. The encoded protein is CAWNSQGAEGYTF.

The DNA for the CDR3 is TGTGCCAGCTCACCATACAGGGGCAATCAGCCCCAGCATTTT. This gives the protein CASSPYRGNQPQHF. The chain carries TRBV18 and TRBJ1-5; weak D call: TRBD1 (6 bases). CDR1 and CDR2 from the germline V gene are KGHSH and LQKENI. The V end was cut by 2 bases, the J end by 2 bases, with 7 bases between. The length of the CDR3 is 14 residues.

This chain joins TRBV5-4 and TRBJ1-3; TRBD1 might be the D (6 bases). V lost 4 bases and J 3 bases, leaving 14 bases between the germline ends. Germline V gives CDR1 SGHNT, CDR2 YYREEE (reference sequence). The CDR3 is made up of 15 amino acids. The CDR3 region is CASSPTSGVGNTIYF. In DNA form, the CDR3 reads TGTGCCAGCAGCCCGACCTCAGGGGTTGGAAACACCATATATTTT.

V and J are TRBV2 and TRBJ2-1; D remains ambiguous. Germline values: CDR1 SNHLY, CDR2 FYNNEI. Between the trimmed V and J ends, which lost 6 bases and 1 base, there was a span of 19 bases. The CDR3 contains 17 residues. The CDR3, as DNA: TGTGCCAGCAGACTTACAGTTCTCATTAGTTCCTACAATGAGCAGTTCTTC. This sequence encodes CASRLTVLISSYNEQFF. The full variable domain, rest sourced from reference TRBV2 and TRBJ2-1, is EPEVTQTPSHQVTQMGQEVILRCVPISNHLYFYWYRQILGQKVEFLVSFYNNEISEKSEIFDDQFSVERPDGSNFTLKIRSTKLEDSAMYFCASRLTVLISSYNEQFFGPGTRLTVL.

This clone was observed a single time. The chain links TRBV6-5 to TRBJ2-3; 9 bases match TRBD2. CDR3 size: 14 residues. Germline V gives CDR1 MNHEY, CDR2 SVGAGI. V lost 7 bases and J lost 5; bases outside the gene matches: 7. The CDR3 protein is CASILAGERDTQYF. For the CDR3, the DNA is TGTGCCAGCATCTTAGCGGGGGAGAGAGATACGCAGTATTTT.

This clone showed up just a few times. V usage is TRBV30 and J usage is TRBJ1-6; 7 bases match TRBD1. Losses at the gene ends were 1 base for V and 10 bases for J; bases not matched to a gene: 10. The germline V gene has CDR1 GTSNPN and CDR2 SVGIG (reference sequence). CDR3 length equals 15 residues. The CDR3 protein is CAWSDQQGLDSPLHF. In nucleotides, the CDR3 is TGTGCCTGGAGTGACCAACAGGGGCTGGACTCACCCCTCCACTTT.

This chain's CDR3 is CATSDTRGTGNTIYF. CDR3 nucleotides: TGTGCCACCAGTGATACCAGGGGGACTGGAAACACCATATATTTT. This sequence joins TRBV24-1 and TRBJ1-3, with TRBD1 matching 7 bases. Germline V gene lookup returns CDR1 KGHDR and CDR2 SFDVKD. The trim removed 3 bases at V and 2 bases at J, leaving 3 bases unmatched. The CDR3 sequence is 15 residues long.

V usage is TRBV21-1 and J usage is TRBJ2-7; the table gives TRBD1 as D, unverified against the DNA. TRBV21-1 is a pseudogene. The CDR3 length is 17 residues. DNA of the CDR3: TGTGCCAGCAGCAAAGAAGGGCCGGAAAGGGGGACGGGCGAGCAGTACTTC. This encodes CASSKEGPERGTGEQYF.

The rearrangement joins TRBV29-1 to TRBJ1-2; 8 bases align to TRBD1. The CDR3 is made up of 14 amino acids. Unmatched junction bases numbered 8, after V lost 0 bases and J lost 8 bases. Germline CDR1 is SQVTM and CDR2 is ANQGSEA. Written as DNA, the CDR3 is TGCAGCGTTGAAGATCCTCGGACAGGGTGGGGCTACACCTTC. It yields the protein CSVEDPRTGWGYTF.

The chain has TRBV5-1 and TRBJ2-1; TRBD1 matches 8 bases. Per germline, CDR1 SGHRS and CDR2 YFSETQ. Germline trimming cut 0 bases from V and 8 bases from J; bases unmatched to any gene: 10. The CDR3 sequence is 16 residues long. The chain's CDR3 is CASSLGAGQGFYEQFF. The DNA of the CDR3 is TGCGCCAGCAGCTTGGGGGCTGGACAGGGTTTTTATGAGCAGTTCTTC. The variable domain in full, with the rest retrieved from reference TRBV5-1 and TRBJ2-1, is KAGVTQTPRYLIKTRGQQVTLSCSPISGHRSVSWYQQTPGQGLQFLFEYFSETQRNKGNFPGRFSGRQFSNSRSEMNVSTLELGDSALYLCASSLGAGQGFYEQFFGPGTRLTVL.